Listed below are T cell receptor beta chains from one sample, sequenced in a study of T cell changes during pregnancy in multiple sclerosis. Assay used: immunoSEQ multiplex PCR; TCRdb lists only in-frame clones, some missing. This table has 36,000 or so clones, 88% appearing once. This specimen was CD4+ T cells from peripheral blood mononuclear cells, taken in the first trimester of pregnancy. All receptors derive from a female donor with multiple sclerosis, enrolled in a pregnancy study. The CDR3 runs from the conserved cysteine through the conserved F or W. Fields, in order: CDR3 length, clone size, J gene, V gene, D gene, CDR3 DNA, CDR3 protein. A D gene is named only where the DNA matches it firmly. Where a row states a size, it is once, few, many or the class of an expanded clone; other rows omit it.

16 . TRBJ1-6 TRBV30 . TGTGCCTGGAGTGAAGGAGGGTGGTCCTATAATTCACCCCTCCACTTT CAWSEGGWSYNSPLHF
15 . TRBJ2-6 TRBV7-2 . TGTGCCAGCAGCTTATCCAGGGGAGGGGCCAACGTCCTGACTTTC CASSLSRGGANVLTF
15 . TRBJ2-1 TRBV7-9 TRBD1 TGTGCCAGCAGCCCCTCGACAGGGCCTTACAATGAGCAGTTCTTC CASSPSTGPYNEQFF
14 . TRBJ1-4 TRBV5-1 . TGCGCCAGCAGCTTGACAGCTATAAATGAAAAACTGTTTTTT CASSLTAINEKLFF
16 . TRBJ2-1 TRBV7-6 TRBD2 TGTGCCAGCAGCTCCCAGACTAGCGGGGGATACAATGAGCAGTTCTTC CASSSQTSGGYNEQFF
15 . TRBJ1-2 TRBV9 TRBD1 TGTGCCAGCAGCGTAGCAGGGGGACAGACGGGTGGCTACACCTTC CASSVAGGQTGGYTF
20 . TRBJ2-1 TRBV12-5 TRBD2 TGTGCTAGTGGTTTGGTAGCCTCGACCCTAGCGGGAACTGGTCGGAATGAGCAGTTCTTC CASGLVASTLAGTGRNEQFF
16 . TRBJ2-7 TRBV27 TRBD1 TGTGCCAGCGGACCGCTGGGACAGGGAAAAACCTACGAGCAGTACTTC CASGPLGQGKTYEQYF
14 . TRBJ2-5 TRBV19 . TGTGCCAGTAGTATAGGGGGGACTGGAGAGACCCAGTACTTC CASSIGGTGETQYF
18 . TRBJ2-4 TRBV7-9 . TGTGCCAGCAGCCCAGTGGGGTGGTCGGGAAAGGCCAAAAACATTCAGTACTTC CASSPVGWSGKAKNIQYF
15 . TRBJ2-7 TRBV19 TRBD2 TGTGCCAGTTCCGGCGGGAGGGGGTCGTCCTACGAGCAGTACTTC CASSGGRGSSYEQYF
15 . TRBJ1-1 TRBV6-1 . TGTGCCAGCAGTGAAGTGGGGAGGGGGAGCACTGAAGCTTTCTTT CASSEVGRGSTEAFF
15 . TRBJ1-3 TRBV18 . TGTGCCAGCTCACCTGGACACGATCCCAGGGGCACCATATATTTT CASSPGHDPRGTIYF
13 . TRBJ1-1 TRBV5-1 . TGCGCCAGCAGCGCGGGGGGGAACACTGAAGCTTTCTTT CASSAGGNTEAFF
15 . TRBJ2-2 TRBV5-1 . TGCGCCAGCAGCATAAGGCCGGGGAAGACCGGGGAGCTGTTTTTT CASSIRPGKTGELFF
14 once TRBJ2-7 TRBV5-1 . TGCGCCAGCAGCGTCGACTACCGGTCCTACGAGCAGTACTTC CASSVDYRSYEQYF
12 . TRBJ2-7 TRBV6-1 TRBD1 TGTGCCAGCAAAACAGGGGGGCACGAGCAGTACTTC CASKTGGHEQYF
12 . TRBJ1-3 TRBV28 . TGTGCCAGCAGGCGGGCTGGAAACACCATATATTTT CASRRAGNTIYF
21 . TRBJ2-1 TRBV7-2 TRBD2 TGTGCCAGCAGCTTAGCGCGGGTGGCTAGCGGGAGGGCCAAGGACTACAATGAGCAGTTCTTC CASSLARVASGRAKDYNEQFF
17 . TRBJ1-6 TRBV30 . TGTGCCTGGAGTAGGGCCCTTGACAGCTCCTATAATTCACCCCTCCACTTT CAWSRALDSSYNSPLHF
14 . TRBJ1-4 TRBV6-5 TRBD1 TGTGCCAGCAGGGAGAACAGGGGTCGGGAAAAACTGTTTTTT CASRENRGREKLFF
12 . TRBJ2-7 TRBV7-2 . TGTGCCAGCAGCCCTAGTGGCTACGAGCAGTACTTC CASSPSGYEQYF
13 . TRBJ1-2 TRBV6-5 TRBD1 TGTGCCAGCAGTTACGGACAGGGTGGCGGCTACACCTTC CASSYGQGGGYTF
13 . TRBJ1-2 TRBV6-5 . TGTGCCACATCAACAGGGAAGGGCTATGGCTACACCTTC CATSTGKGYGYTF
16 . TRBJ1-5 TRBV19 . TGTGCCAGTAGTACAGAGCGGGACGTAATAAATCAGCCCCAGCATTTT CASSTERDVINQPQHF
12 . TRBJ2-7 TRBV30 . TGTGCCTGGAGTGGCCCACTCTACGAGCAGTACTTC CAWSGPLYEQYF
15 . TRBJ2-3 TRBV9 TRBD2 TGTGCCAGCAGCTCATCTAGCGGGGGTACAGATACGCAGTATTTT CASSSSSGGTDTQYF
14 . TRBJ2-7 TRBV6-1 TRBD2 TGTGCCAGCAGGAAGCGGGAGGTGCCCTACGAGCAGTACTTC CASRKREVPYEQYF
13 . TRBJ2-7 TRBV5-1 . TGCGCCAGCAGCTTGGGACCGGGGAACGAGCAGTACTTC CASSLGPGNEQYF
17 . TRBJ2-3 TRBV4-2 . TGTGCCAGCAGCCAAGGAGGACAGTTAAGAAACACAGATACGCAGTATTTT CASSQGGQLRNTDTQYF
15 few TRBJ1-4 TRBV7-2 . TGTGCCAGCAGCTTAGCCCGCGCGGCTAATGAAAAACTGTTTTTT CASSLARAANEKLFF
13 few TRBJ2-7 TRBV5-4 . TGTGCCAGCAGCTTGGACAGGGGGGGCGAGCAGTACTTC CASSLDRGGEQYF
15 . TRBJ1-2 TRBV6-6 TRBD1 TGTGCCAGCAGTTACTCGCGGGACAGGGGTCGGGGCTACACCTTC CASSYSRDRGRGYTF
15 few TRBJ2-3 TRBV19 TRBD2 TGTGCCAGTAGTTGGGCGGGAGGGGACACAGATACGCAGTATTTT CASSWAGGDTDTQYF
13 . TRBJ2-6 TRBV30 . TGTGCCTGGAGTGTTGGCGGGGCCAACGTCCTGACTTTC CAWSVGGANVLTF
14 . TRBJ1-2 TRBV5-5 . TGTGCCAGCAGCTTAGGCTCAGGGAACTATGGCTACACCTTC CASSLGSGNYGYTF
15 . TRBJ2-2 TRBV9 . TGTGCCAGCAGCGTAACGGGGAATGCAGGCGGGGAGCTGTTTTTT CASSVTGNAGGELFF
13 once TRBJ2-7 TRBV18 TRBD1 TGTGCCAGCTCACCGACGACAGGGGACGAGCAGTACTTC CASSPTTGDEQYF
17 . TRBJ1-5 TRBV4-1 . TGCGCCAGCAGCCAGGAAGCGGGTCTCTATAGCAATCAGCCCCAGCATTTT CASSQEAGLYSNQPQHF
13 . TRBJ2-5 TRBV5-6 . TGTGCCAGCAGCCGGGACACGCAAGAGACCCAGTACTTC CASSRDTQETQYF
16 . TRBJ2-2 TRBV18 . TGTGCCAGCTCACCAAGTCCGGGTGCGGACACCGGGGAGCTGTTTTTT CASSPSPGADTGELFF
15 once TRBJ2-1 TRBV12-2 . TGTGCAAGTCGCTCATTAGTACTCTCCTACAATGAGCAGTTCTTC CASRSLVLSYNEQFF
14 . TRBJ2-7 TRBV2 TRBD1 TGTGCCAGCAGCCTCTTGACAGGGGCCTACGAGCAGTACTTC CASSLLTGAYEQYF
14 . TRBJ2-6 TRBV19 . TGTGCCAGTAGTATTCAGACTGGGGCCAACGTCCTGACTTTC CASSIQTGANVLTF
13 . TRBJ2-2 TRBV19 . TGTGCCAGTAGTATATCGGACTCCGGGGAGCTGTTTTTT CASSISDSGELFF
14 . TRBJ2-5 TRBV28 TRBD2 TGTGCCAGCAGCACCGTAGCGGGAGGCGAGACCCAGTACTTC CASSTVAGGETQYF
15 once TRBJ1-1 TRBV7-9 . TGTGCCAGCAGCTTAGGCACAGCCGGGGGCACTGAAGCTTTCTTT CASSLGTAGGTEAFF
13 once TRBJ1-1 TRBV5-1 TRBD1 TGCGCCAGCAGCTTGGAGGGACAGGGGCGTTCTTTCTTT CASSLEGQGRSFF
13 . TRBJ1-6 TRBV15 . TGTGCCACGGGGAGGTCCTATAATTCACCCCTCCACTTT CATGRSYNSPLHF
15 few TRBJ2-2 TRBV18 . TGTGCCAGCTCACCAGTACAGGGGAACACCGGGGAGCTGTTTTTT CASSPVQGNTGELFF
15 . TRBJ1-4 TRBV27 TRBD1 TGTGCCAGCAAGCTACAGGGGGGAAGAGGTGAAAAACTGTTTTTT CASKLQGGRGEKLFF
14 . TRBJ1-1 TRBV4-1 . TGCGCCAGCAGCCCCCCCCACAAGAACACTGAAGCTTTCTTT CASSPPHKNTEAFF
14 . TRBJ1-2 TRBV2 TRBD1 TGTGCCCAGGAAGTCGGGACAGGGCGGTATGGCTACACCTTC CAQEVGTGRYGYTF
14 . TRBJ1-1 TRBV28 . TGTGCCAGCAGGGACGGGGGGGCGCGCACTGAAGCTTTCTTT CASRDGGARTEAFF
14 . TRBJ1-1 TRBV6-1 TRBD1 TGTGCCAGCAGCAGGGGGGTGCCGAACACTGAAGCTTTCTTT CASSRGVPNTEAFF
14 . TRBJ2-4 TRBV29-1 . TGCAGCGTTGAGGGGGCGGTTAGTCAAAACATTCAGTACTTC CSVEGAVSQNIQYF
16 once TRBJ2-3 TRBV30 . TGTGCCTGGAGTGACAACACCTACTACGGGGCAGATACGCAGTATTTT CAWSDNTYYGADTQYF
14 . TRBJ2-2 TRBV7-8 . TGTGCCAGCAGCTTACCCGGGGTTGCCGGGGAGCTGTTTTTT CASSLPGVAGELFF
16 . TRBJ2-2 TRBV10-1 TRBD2 TGCGCCAGCAGCCGACTAGCGGGAGGGGGCACCGGGGAGCTGTTTTTT CASSRLAGGGTGELFF